This TCR beta chain was recorded in a study of quantifying T cell responses using KT2 cells. Study context: cDNA was made from DNase-treated RNA using alpha and beta constant primers.

V lost 3 bases, J lost 1 base, and 4 bases stayed unmatched. The germline gives CDR1 SGDLS, CDR2 YYNGEE. The CDR3 is made up of 16 amino acids. The cDNA 3' end received a ligated oligonucleotide with a UMI. The first PCR ran 3 to 5 cycles with an equimolar RC1.1 and RC1.2 beta primer mix. TCRdb re-called the UMI-ligation and nested PCR reads through MiXCR, storing one row per CDR3 protein. The data hold approximately 57,000 distinct CDR3 sequences, with about 12% observed a single time. As to this clonotype: Its antigen is currently unknown.

The sample is PBMC spiked with counted cells of clone KT2. Study-level findings and limits: KT2 clone alpha and beta sequence counts scaled linearly with input KT2 cell number. KT2 sequence counts showed saturation when very many KT2 cells were spiked in.

V usage is TRBV9 and J usage is TRBJ2-4; 10 nucleotides agree with TRBD2. The sequence was collected from a human donor. Sequenced material: PBMCs spiked with cells of the T cell clone KT2. In DNA form, the CDR3 reads TGTGCCAGCAGCGCTAGCGGGAGTGGCGCCAAAAACATTCAGTACTTC. Translation gives CASSASGSGAKNIQYF.